The 20 T cell receptor beta chains below come from one sample, sequenced in a study of T-cell memory formation after mild COVID-19. TCRdb ran MiXCR on the 5' RACE reads and lists one entry per CDR3 protein. The sample comprises around 250,000 distinct CDR3 sequences, roughly 15% of which are singletons, and 2.1% rests with the top ten. The sequenced sample consisted of PBMCs or a T cell subset sorted from them (not recorded which). The receptors derive from an adult woman who had mild COVID-19 (a few samples of this study predate the infection). Cell type and time point are not known.

This clonotype showed up just a few times. The rearrangement uses TRBV20-1 and TRBJ1-2; 7 bases line up with TRBD1. The V and J ends lost 4 bases and 4 bases, in that order; junction bases with no gene match: 12. This CDR3 contains 15 residues. CDR1 and CDR2 (germline): DFQATT, SNEGSKA (reference sequence). This CDR3 is CSATLSNRGIYGYTF. As DNA, the CDR3 is TGCAGTGCTACCCTGTCCAACAGGGGAATCTATGGCTACACCTTC.

The chain couples TRBV4-2 to TRBJ1-2, with D hard to call. Trimming took 0 bases from V and 4 from J, leaving 6 bases between them. The CDR3 is 13 residues long. Germline CDR1 reads LGHNA; CDR2 reads YNFKEQ. The CDR3 loop reads CASSQEGSYGYTF. The CDR3 bases are TGTGCCAGCAGCCAAGAGGGCAGCTATGGCTACACCTTC.

This clonotype was detected ten times or more. The chain recombines TRBV11-2 with TRBJ2-5, with TRBD1 matching over 11 bases. Germline V gene data show CDR1 as SGHAT and CDR2 as FQNNGV. The V and J ends lost 7 bases and 6 bases, in that order; junction bases with no gene match: 4. This CDR3 comprises 13 residues. CDR3 DNA: TGTGCCAGCATCGGACAGGGGGCAAAGACCCAGTACTTC. Protein sequence: CASIGQGAKTQYF. Drawing the rest from reference TRBV11-2 and TRBJ2-5, the complete variable domain is EAGVAQSPRYKIIEKRQSVAFWCNPISGHATLYWYQQILGQGPKLLIQFQNNGVVDDSQLPKDRFSAERLKGVDSTLKIQPAKLEDSAVYLCASIGQGAKTQYFGPGTRLLVL.

This clonotype has only a few counts. The rearrangement links TRBV2 to TRBJ2-7, with 7 bases that match TRBD1. V lost 4 bases and J lost 0; bases outside the gene matches: 6. The CDR3 loop spans 15 amino acids. The germline CDR1 and CDR2 sequences are SNHLY and FYNNEI. The CDR3 region is CASSGRDRFSYEQYF. CDR3 sequence (DNA): TGTGCCAGCAGTGGCCGGGACAGATTCTCCTACGAGCAGTACTTC.

There are a few counts of this clonotype. The chain uses TRBV4-1 and TRBJ2-6; D might be TRBD1 or TRBD2, each matching 5 bases. CDR3 size: 17 residues. The V end lost 4 bases, the J end lost 0 bases, and 13 bases lay between the germline ends. In germline, CDR1 is MGHRA, CDR2 YSYEKL. The CDR3 DNA follows: TGCGCCAGCAGCCCCTTTCGGGGCGTCTCTGGGGCCAACGTCCTGACTTTC. This codes for CASSPFRGVSGANVLTF.

The CDR3 sequence: CASSSRLNSPLHF. CDR3 in DNA: TGTGCCAGCAGTTCTAGACTTAATTCACCCCTCCACTTT. This rearrangement joins TRBV12-3 or TRBV12-4 to TRBJ1-6; the D is unclear. V was trimmed by 4 bases and J by 6 bases, leaving 7 bases between them. The CDR3 sequence is 13 residues long.

This clonotype has just a few counts. The V call is TRBV5-4, the J call TRBJ2-3, with D uncertain. V was pared by 4 bases and J by 5 bases, with 11 bases between. The length of the CDR3 is 13 residues. CDR1 SGHNT and CDR2 YYREEE come from the germline V gene (reference sequence). The CDR3 nucleotides are TGTGCCAGCAGCCGGAGTAGGCAAGATACGCAGTATTTT. It codes for CASSRSRQDTQYF.

This clonotype came up a few times. This chain links TRBV7-3 with TRBJ2-1, with TRBD2 identical over 14 bases. The germline V gene encodes CDR1 SGHTA and CDR2 FQGTGA. J gave up 10 bases and V 4 bases, and 6 bases lay outside the gene matches. CDR3 length equals 15 residues. CDR3 loop: CASSSGTSGRAEQFF. The CDR3 DNA follows: TGTGCCAGCAGCTCAGGGACTAGCGGGAGAGCGGAGCAGTTCTTC.

The genes are TRBV6-2 or TRBV6-3 and TRBJ2-7, with TRBD2 matching 8 bases. With 5 bases clipped from V and 3 bases from J, the junction kept 12 bases outside the gene matches. Germline CDR1 reads MNHEY; CDR2 reads SVGEGT. The length of the CDR3 is 16 residues. This CDR3 is CASSLTPGTSGYEQYF. The CDR3 DNA follows: TGTGCCAGCAGTCTCACCCCCGGGACTAGTGGCTACGAGCAGTACTTC.

The chain is built from TRBV7-9 and TRBJ2-5, with a possible D match to TRBD1 (6 bases). Trimming took 1 base from V and 5 from J, leaving 14 bases between them. The CDR3 is made up of 15 amino acids. The germline V gene has CDR1 SEHNR and CDR2 FQNEAQ (reference sequence). The CDR3 is CASSLVQGPRETQYF. In DNA, the CDR3 is TGTGCCAGCAGCTTAGTTCAGGGGCCGCGGGAGACCCAGTACTTC.

This clonotype was recorded many times. The chain couples TRBV12-3 or TRBV12-4 to TRBJ2-1, with 8 positions matching TRBD2. This CDR3 contains 17 residues. V lost 3 bases to trimming and J lost 12 bases; unmatched junction nucleotides: 19. For the CDR3, the DNA is TGTGCCAGCAGTTTTTATAATCTCAGCGGGAGAAACTATGGGCAGTTCTTC. Its protein product is CASSFYNLSGRNYGQFF.

This clonotype has only a few counts. The rearrangement links TRBV12-3 or TRBV12-4 to TRBJ1-2; the D gene is possibly TRBD1 (6 bases). V was cut by 3 bases and J by 8 bases, with 16 bases left in between. This CDR3 has 14 residues. CDR3 DNA: TGTGCCAGCAGTTTGGGGGGGCGTCCTGTCGGCTACACCTTC. Amino acids: CASSLGGRPVGYTF.

V is TRBV20-1 and J is TRBJ2-2; maybe TRBD1 (6 bases). The CDR3 loop spans 14 amino acids. Trimming pared 2 bases from V and 7 bases from J, leaving 14 bases between. The germline gives CDR1 DFQATT, CDR2 SNEGSKA (reference sequence). CDR3: CSARLPGVIGELFF. In DNA, the CDR3 is TGCAGTGCTAGATTGCCAGGGGTTATCGGGGAGCTGTTTTTT.

This clonotype was recorded at least ten times. This chain uses TRBV29-1 with TRBJ2-1, with D possibly being TRBD1 (5 bases). The V gene's germline CDR1 is SQVTM and CDR2 ANQGSEA. The V end was cut by 3 bases, the J end by 3 bases, with 12 bases between. This CDR3 has 14 residues. Here the CDR3 DNA reads TGCAGCGTTGACGTAGGGGCCCTCTACAATGAGCAGTTCTTC. Translation: CSVDVGALYNEQFF.

The genes are TRBV11-3 and TRBJ2-7; 7 bases are shared with TRBD2. V was pared by 5 bases and J by 6 bases, with 4 bases of the junction left unmatched. CDR3 length: 12 residues. Germline V gene sequence: CDR1 SGHNT, CDR2 YENEEA. The CDR3 reads CASSRSGGEQYF. The CDR3 DNA is TGTGCCAGCAGCCGCTCGGGGGGCGAGCAGTACTTC.

This rearrangement joins TRBV6-2 or TRBV6-3 to TRBJ2-1; 15 nucleotides match TRBD2. The CDR3 is 18 amino acids. The trim removed 6 bases at V and 5 bases at J, leaving 11 bases unmatched. Per germline, CDR1 MNHEY and CDR2 SVGEGT. This CDR3 is CASSRVGLAGGIHNEQFF. CDR3 in DNA: TGTGCCAGCAGCCGCGTAGGACTAGCGGGAGGGATTCACAATGAGCAGTTCTTC.

This clonotype was counted only a few times. The chain combines TRBV7-8 with TRBJ2-3, with a weak D call TRBD1 (7 bases). Per the germline V gene, CDR1 is SGHVS and CDR2 is FQNEAQ. Trimming pared 5 bases from V and 2 bases from J, leaving 17 bases between. The CDR3 spans 16 residues. The CDR3 DNA is TGTGCCAGCAGCCCGGCGGGACAGTCAGTCACAGATACGCAGTATTTT. It yields the protein CASSPAGQSVTDTQYF. The full variable domain, in which reference TRBV7-8 and TRBJ2-3 provide the parts outside the CDR3, is GAGVSQSPRYKVAKRGQDVALRCDPISGHVSLFWYQQALGQGPEFLTYFQNEAQLDKSGLPSDRFFAERPEGSVSTLKIQRTQQEDSAVYLCASSPAGQSVTDTQYFGPGTRLTVL.

The chain joins TRBV11-1 to TRBJ2-2; D gene uncertain. Germline CDR1 is SGHAT and CDR2 is FQDESV (reference sequence). V gave up 5 bases and J gave up 7 bases, with 11 bases separating them. The CDR3 loop spans 13 amino acids. The CDR3 DNA reads as TGTGCCAGCAGCAGTGACAAGGGCGGGGAGCTGTTTTTT. It yields the protein CASSSDKGGELFF.

The chain links TRBV7-2 to TRBJ2-1; TRBD2 agrees at 13 bases. Per germline, CDR1 SGHTA and CDR2 FQGNSA. The J segment lost 9 bases and the V segment lost 5 bases, leaving 16 bases of the junction unmatched. This CDR3 is built from 18 residues. CDR3 in amino acids: CASSPPLLAGGRGAEQFF. CDR3 sequence (DNA): TGTGCCAGCAGCCCCCCCTTACTAGCGGGAGGGAGAGGCGCTGAGCAGTTCTTC.

Only a few counts were recorded for this clonotype. The rearrangement links TRBV12-3 or TRBV12-4 to TRBJ2-3; D gene uncertain. There are 13 residues in the CDR3. Trimming shortened V by 0 bases and J by 10 bases, and 11 bases separated the two germline ends. In nucleotides, the CDR3 is TGTGCCAGCAGTTTAGCTAGTGGTGGTTCGCAGTATTTT. Translated: CASSLASGGSQYF.